The 26 T cell receptor beta chains below all came from one sample that was sequenced in a study of cytomegalovirus exposure and HLA in healthy donors. It was with 60 Vbeta and 13 Jbeta primers that the PCR ran. Here immunoSEQ multiplex PCR was the method, and the copy in TCRdb shows in-frame clones only, minus some. This sample yields around 150,000 clones, of which around 76% are seen a single time; more than 0.8% belongs to the top ten. The sample taken for sequencing was PBMCs. The receptors derive from a woman between 35 and 50 years old in good health and CMV-seronegative.

The V gene is TRBV5-1, the J gene TRBJ1-1; 8 bases match TRBD1. V was clipped by 2 bases and J by 5 bases; unmatched bases: 8. This CDR3 has 15 amino acids. CDR1 is SGHRS and CDR2 is YFSETQ in the germline V gene. CDR3 nucleotide sequence: TGCGCCAGCAGCTTCTCGCAGGGGGCGAGAACTGAAGCTTTCTTT. It yields the protein CASSFSQGARTEAFF.

This sequence joins TRBV5-1 and TRBJ2-5; the match to TRBD1 covers 8 bases. The J call is uncertain, as TRBJ2-7 better fits the DNA end. Germline lookup yields CDR1 SGHRS and CDR2 YFSETQ. There are 17 residues in the CDR3. CDR3 sequence: CASSRSSTGEGSYEQYF. CDR3 DNA: TGCGCCAGCAGCAGGTCCTCGACAGGGGAAGGCTCCTACGAGCAGTACTTC.

This clone was detected a few times. This sequence joins TRBV11-3 and TRBJ1-2, with 7 bases fitting TRBD1. The CDR3 extends over 14 amino acids. Germline assignment: CDR1 SGHNT and CDR2 YENEEA. V lost 0 bases, J lost 2 bases, and 0 bases stayed unmatched. The CDR3, as DNA: TGTGCCAGCAGCTTAGAGACAGGGAACTATGGCTACACCTTC. It translates to CASSLETGNYGYTF.

This clone was seen only a few times. This chain connects TRBV2 to TRBJ2-7; D unclear. This CDR3 contains 15 residues. V gave up 9 bases and J gave up 2 bases, with 20 bases separating them. Looked up from germline, CDR1 is SNHLY and CDR2 is FYNNEI. The CDR3 bases are TGTGCCAGTAAAAGAGAAAATACGCATACCTACGAGCAGTACTTC. Residues: CASKRENTHTYEQYF.

V usage is TRBV2 and J usage is TRBJ2-6, with D possibly matching TRBD2 (6 bases). With 8 bases removed from V and 4 bases from J, the gap between germline ends came to 12 bases. The CDR3 has 14 residues. The germline V gene encodes CDR1 SNHLY and CDR2 FYNNEI. CDR3: CASEGTLGANVLTF. CDR3 nucleotide sequence: TGTGCCAGCGAGGGGACTTTAGGGGCCAACGTCCTGACTTTC.

Concerning this clone itself: Distinct nucleotide sequences in the sample also encode this CDR3. The genes are TRBV5-1 and TRBJ2-7; possible D gene TRBD1, 6 bases. Trimming took off 0 bases at V and 5 bases at J, with 12 bases between the two ends. CDR1 and CDR2 from the germline V gene are SGHRS and YFSETQ. This CDR3 region has 14 residues. CDR3 sequence reads: CASSLDRAGNEQYF. The DNA for the CDR3 is TGCGCCAGCAGCTTGGACAGGGCAGGGAACGAGCAGTACTTC.

This sequence joins TRBV29-1 and TRBJ2-6; D is perhaps TRBD2 (5 bases). V was trimmed by 3 bases and J by 0 bases, leaving 15 bases between them. The CDR3 loop spans 17 amino acids. The V gene's germline CDR1 is SQVTM and CDR2 ANQGSEA. CDR3: CSVDEGGGYSGANVLTF. CDR3 nucleotide sequence: TGCAGCGTTGACGAGGGCGGTGGCTACTCTGGGGCCAACGTCCTGACTTTC. Full variable domain (missing parts from reference TRBV29-1 and TRBJ2-6): SAVISQKPSRDICQRGTSLTIQCQVDSQVTMMFWYRQQPGQSLTLIATANQGSEATYESGFVIDKFPISRPNLTFSTLTVSNMSPEDSSIYLCSVDEGGGYSGANVLTFGAGSRLTVL.

This clone was detected only once. The CDR3 here is CASSSQSGSGYTF. The CDR3 bases are TGTGCCAGCAGCTCTCAATCAGGGTCTGGCTACACCTTC. The chain has TRBV7-3 and TRBJ1-2; a weak D match, TRBD1 (5 bases). Trimming removed 4 bases from V and 7 bases from J, with 13 bases in between. CDR1 and CDR2 from the germline V gene are SGHTA and FQGTGA. The CDR3 loop spans 13 amino acids.

The chain uses TRBV6-6 and TRBJ1-2; 7 nucleotides agree with TRBD1. V lost 2 bases and J lost 8; bases outside the gene matches: 5. CDR1 and CDR2 from the germline V gene are MNHNY and SVGAGI (reference sequence). The CDR3 extends over 13 amino acids. In nucleotides, the CDR3 is TGTGCCAGCAGTTACCCGGGACAGCACGGCTACACCTTC. It translates to CASSYPGQHGYTF.

The chain recombines TRBV18 with TRBJ1-5, with 7 bases fitting TRBD1. After removal of 3 bases from V and 0 bases from J, the junction contained 5 bases not matched to a gene. The CDR3 is 16 residues long. Germline assignment: CDR1 KGHSH and CDR2 LQKENI. CDR3 DNA: TGTGCCAGCTCACCGCTAGGGACAGATAGCAATCAGCCCCAGCATTTT. Amino acid sequence: CASSPLGTDSNQPQHF.

The CDR3 region has the DNA TGTGCCAGCAGCCAAGGTCTGGGACAGGGTCTAGCTTTCTTT. It encodes CASSQGLGQGLAFF. The chain joins TRBV4-2 to TRBJ1-1, with 9 bases aligning to TRBD1. CDR3 length: 14 residues. CDR1 is LGHNA, CDR2 YNFKEQ, per germline. V shed 1 base, J shed 10 bases, and the junction held 7 bases outside the gene matches.

The chain carries TRBV29-1 and TRBJ1-2, with 8 bases lining up with TRBD1. Germline CDR1 SQVTM, CDR2 ANQGSEA. The CDR3 extends over 15 amino acids. CDR3: CLGGDRPPNVYGYTF. In DNA, the CDR3 is TGCCTGGGGGGGGACAGGCCTCCCAACGTTTATGGCTACACCTTC. Using reference TRBV29-1 and TRBJ1-2 for the parts outside the CDR3, the full variable domain is SAVISQKPSRDICQRGTSLTIQCQVDSQVTMMFWYRQQPGQSLTLIATANQGSEATYESGFVIDKFPISRPNLTFSTLTVSNMSPEDSSIYLCLGGDRPPNVYGYTFGSGTRLTVV.

The rearrangement joins TRBV11-3 to TRBJ2-3, with TRBD2 matching 12 bases. The CDR3 runs 16 residues. CDR1 is SGHNT and CDR2 is YENEEA in the germline V gene. The J segment lost 3 bases and the V segment lost 5 bases, leaving 6 bases of the junction unmatched. The DNA of the CDR3 is TGTGCCAGCAGCACCGCTAGCGGGAGGGGAACAGATACGCAGTATTTT. It encodes CASSTASGRGTDTQYF.

This clone was counted once. The chain employs TRBV19 and TRBJ2-5; D may be TRBD1 (6 bases). Between the trimmed V and J ends, which lost 2 bases and 4 bases, there was a span of 11 bases. CDR3 length equals 14 residues. Germline V gene sequence: CDR1 LNHDA, CDR2 SQIVND (reference sequence). The CDR3 DNA reads TGTGCCAGTAGTATACAGGGGATGGGAGAGACCCAGTACTTC. Protein product: CASSIQGMGETQYF.

A single count supports this clone. Different DNA sequences within this sample yield the same CDR3. CDR3 in amino acids: CASSLQGRAFF. The CDR3 DNA follows: TGTGCCAGCAGCCTCCAGGGGAGAGCTTTCTTT. This chain joins TRBV11-3 and TRBJ1-1; TRBD1 is a possible D gene (6 bases). Germline loops: CDR1 SGHNT, CDR2 YENEEA. The CDR3 runs to 11 residues. Trimming cost V 5 bases and J 10 bases, with 11 bases left between them.

The J gene is TRBJ1-2, the V gene TRBV19; TRBD1 might be the D (6 bases). V was trimmed by 4 bases and J by 4 bases, leaving 16 bases between them. CDR1 and CDR2 from the germline V gene are LNHDA and SQIVND (reference sequence). The CDR3 spans 15 residues. CDR3 in DNA: TGTGCCAGTAGTAGCCCTCGGACAGCCCTCTATGGCTACACCTTC. Amino acid sequence: CASSSPRTALYGYTF. Variable domain in full (rest from reference TRBV19 and TRBJ1-2): DGGITQSPKYLFRKEGQNVTLSCEQNLNHDAMYWYRQDPGQGLRLIYYSQIVNDFQKGDIAEGYSVSREKKESFPLTVTSAQKNPTAFYLCASSSPRTALYGYTFGSGTRLTVV.

This clone was recorded a few times. V usage is TRBV27 and J usage is TRBJ2-3; D may be TRBD2 (6 bases). Trimming removed 6 bases from V and 5 bases from J, with 18 bases in between. This CDR3 spans 15 amino acids. The germline V gene encodes CDR1 MNHEY and CDR2 SMNVEV (reference sequence). CDR3: CASSTWTPGGDTQYF. CDR3 coding DNA: TGTGCCAGCAGCACTTGGACTCCCGGGGGAGATACGCAGTATTTT.

The genes are TRBV5-6 and TRBJ2-5; a possible D gene is TRBD2 (5 bases). Germline V gives CDR1 SGHDT, CDR2 YYEEEE. The V gene lost 1 base and the J gene lost 4 bases, with 8 bases spanning the gap. There are 13 residues in the CDR3. The CDR3 nucleotides are TGTGCCAGCAGCTTGAAGGCGGGAGAGACCCAGTACTTC. It specifies CASSLKAGETQYF.

Details on this clone: At one end, the junction sequence differs from germline, possibly due to a read error. J is TRBJ2-7 and V is TRBV7-7, with a weak D call TRBD1 (5 bases). CDR3 length: 14 amino acids. Germline CDR1 reads SSHAT; CDR2 reads FNYEAQ (reference sequence). Here the CDR3 reads CASSFGSQGYEQYF. DNA for the CDR3: TGTGCTAGCAGCTTTGGTAGCCAGGGCTACGAGCAGTACTTC.

The chain links TRBV18 to TRBJ2-1; 14 bases agree with TRBD2. V gave up 3 bases and J gave up 5 bases; unmatched junction bases: 6. The CDR3 consists of 17 residues. The V gene's germline CDR1 is KGHSH and CDR2 LQKENI. The CDR3 DNA is TGTGCCAGCTCACCTCCGGGGACTAGCGGGAGCAACAATGAGCAGTTCTTC. Its translation is CASSPPGTSGSNNEQFF.

The rearrangement links TRBV5-8 to TRBJ2-1; TRBD2 aligns across 9 bases. Per the germline V gene, CDR1 is SGHTS and CDR2 is YDEGEE. CDR3 length: 15 amino acids. V gave up 0 bases and J gave up 5 bases; unmatched junction bases: 3. For the CDR3, the DNA is TGTGCCAGCAGCTTGGGGACTAGCGCAAACAATGAGCAGTTCTTC. Its protein is CASSLGTSANNEQFF. Complete variable domain (other parts from reference TRBV5-8 and TRBJ2-1): EAGVTQSPTHLIKTRGQQATLRCSPISGHTSVYWYQQALGLGLQFLLWYDEGEERNRGNFPPRFSGRQFPNYSSELNVNALELEDSALYLCASSLGTSANNEQFFGPGTRLTVL.

This sequence joins TRBV7-9 and TRBJ1-1; D gene unclear. Germline V gene data show CDR1 as SEHNR and CDR2 as FQNEAQ (reference sequence). CDR3 length equals 14 residues. V was cut by 2 bases and J by 4 bases, with 11 bases left in between. The CDR3 spells CASSLPTEGTEAFF. The CDR3 DNA reads as TGTGCCAGCAGCTTACCGACCGAGGGCACTGAAGCTTTCTTT.

The chain uses TRBV30 and TRBJ2-2; the match to TRBD2 covers 8 bases. V gave up 2 bases and J gave up 6 bases; unmatched junction bases: 8. The CDR3 covers 15 residues. Germline CDR1 reads GTSNPN; CDR2 reads SVGIG (reference sequence). In DNA, the CDR3 is TGTGCCTGGAGTCCGGGAGGGCACCGGTCCGGGGAGCTGTTTTTT. Amino acid sequence: CAWSPGGHRSGELFF.

This rearrangement joins TRBV11-1 to TRBJ1-2; possibly TRBD1 for D (5 bases). V lost 1 base to trimming and J lost 4 bases, with 13 bases between them. CDR3 length equals 15 residues. Germline CDR1 reads SGHAT; CDR2 reads FQDESV (reference sequence). DNA for the CDR3: TGTGCCAGCAGCTTAGAGGTATCGGGGGTCTATGGCTACACCTTC. Its protein is CASSLEVSGVYGYTF.

This sequence joins TRBV5-1 and TRBJ1-1; D perhaps matches TRBD1 (5 bases). This CDR3 spans 15 amino acids. Germline CDR1 and CDR2: SGHRS and YFSETQ. V shed 4 bases and J shed 4 bases, with 17 bases lying between them. The CDR3 nucleotides are TGCGCCAGCAGCACCACTCTCTTCCAGGGCACTGAAGCTTTCTTT. It yields the protein CASSTTLFQGTEAFF.

The CDR3 DNA reads TGTGCCAGCAGTTCCGGTCAGGGGAGAGGCTACACCTTC. Residues: CASSSGQGRGYTF. V is TRBV5-6 and J is TRBJ1-2; a possible D gene is TRBD1 (6 bases). This CDR3 spans 13 amino acids. The V end lost 5 bases, the J end lost 8 bases, and 16 bases lay between the germline ends. The germline CDR1 and CDR2 sequences are SGHDT and YYEEEE.